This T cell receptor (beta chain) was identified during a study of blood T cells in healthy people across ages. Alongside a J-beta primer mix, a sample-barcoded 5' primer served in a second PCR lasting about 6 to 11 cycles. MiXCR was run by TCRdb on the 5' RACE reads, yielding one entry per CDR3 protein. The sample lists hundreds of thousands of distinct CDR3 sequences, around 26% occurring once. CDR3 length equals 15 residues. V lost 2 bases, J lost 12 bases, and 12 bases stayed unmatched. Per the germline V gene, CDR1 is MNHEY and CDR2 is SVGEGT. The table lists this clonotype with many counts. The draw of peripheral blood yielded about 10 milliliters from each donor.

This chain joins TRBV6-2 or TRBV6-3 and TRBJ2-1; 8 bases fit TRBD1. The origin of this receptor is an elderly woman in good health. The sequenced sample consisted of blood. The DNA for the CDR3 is TGTGCCAGCAGTTACAGGCAGGGGGCGAGAGGTGTGCAGTTCTTC. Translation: CASSYRQGARGVQFF.